These 31 T cell receptor beta chains came from one sample sequenced in a study of CD8+CD57+ T cells in acquired aplastic anemia. It was genomic DNA that served as the template for profiling TCR beta VDJ and CDR3. From the reads, TCRdb called clonotypes with MiXCR, one entry per CDR3 protein. The data contain some 68,000 distinct CDR3 sequences, 45% to 60% of them singletons. Material for sequencing was sorted CD4+, CD8+, or CD8+CD57+ T cells (not recorded which) from PBMCs. The receptors come from a human donor in good health, serving as a control.

The rearrangement uses TRBV19 and TRBJ1-2; TRBD1 might be the D (5 bases). Germline CDR1 reads LNHDA; CDR2 reads SQIVND (reference sequence). The CDR3 length is 13 residues. V was trimmed by 7 bases and J by 4 bases, leaving 13 bases between them. The CDR3 DNA follows: TGTGCCAGTAAAATGGGGCAGTTCTATGGCTACACCTTC. Its translation: CASKMGQFYGYTF.

Remarks on this clonotype: At one end the junction does not follow the germline gene, possibly because of a read error. The chain couples TRBV10-3 to TRBJ1-1; D unresolved. Germline CDR1 ENHRY, CDR2 SYGVKD. This CDR3 contains 13 residues. As DNA, the CDR3 is TGTGCCATCAATGAGGCAAAGAACACTGAAGCTCTCTTT. Translating it yields CAINEAKNTEALF.

Concerning this clonotype: Compared with germline, one end of the junction differs, possibly owing to a read error. V and J are TRBV11-2 and TRBJ2-5; TRBD2 might be the D (5 bases). Per the germline V gene, CDR1 is SGHAT and CDR2 is FQNNGV. The CDR3 is 12 residues long. The CDR3 protein is CANSLDWVTQYF. The CDR3 region has the DNA TGTGCCAACAGCTTGGACTGGGTGACCCAGTACTTC. The full variable domain, its missing parts supplied by reference TRBV11-2 and TRBJ2-5, is EAGVAQSPRYKIIEKRQSVAFWCNPISGHATLYWYQQILGQGPKLLIQFQNNGVVDDSQLPKDRFSAERLKGVDSTLKIQPAKLEDSAVYLCANSLDWVTQYFGPGTRLLVL.

The chain has TRBV29-1 and TRBJ1-1; D remains ambiguous. The CDR3 sequence is 12 residues long. Germline V gene data show CDR1 as SQVTM and CDR2 as ANQGSEA. V was shortened by 0 bases and J by 11 bases, with 13 bases between the two germline ends. CDR3 sequence: CSVEDVMVGAFF. The CDR3 bases are TGCAGCGTTGAAGACGTGATGGTCGGGGCTTTCTTT.

A note on this clonotype: Being one base from a much bigger clone, this may be a read error. The chain joins TRBV4-1 to TRBJ2-2, with TRBD2 as a possible D gene (6 bases). This CDR3 contains 14 residues. Germline lookup yields CDR1 MGHRA and CDR2 YSYEKL. CDR3 DNA sequence: TGCGCCAGCAGCCAAGGACGGAACACCGGGGGGCTGTTTTTT. It encodes CASSQGRNTGGLFF.

The chain links TRBV20-1 to TRBJ2-5, with TRBD2 matching 11 bases. CDR3 length: 15 amino acids. Germline lookup yields CDR1 DFQATT and CDR2 SNEGSKA (reference sequence). V shed 6 bases, J shed 1 base, and the junction held 7 bases outside the gene matches. CDR3 nucleotide sequence: TGCAGTGCCAACACCGGGACTAGCGGCCAAGAGACCCAGTACTTC. This gives the protein CSANTGTSGQETQYF.

The genes are TRBV29-1 and TRBJ1-1, with D tentatively TRBD1 (6 bases). V dropped 5 bases and J dropped 0 bases, with 10 bases sitting between them. From germline, CDR1 is SQVTM and CDR2 ANQGSEA. This CDR3 region has 13 residues. As DNA, the CDR3 is TGCAGCGTTCAGGGACAAATGAACACTGAAGCTTTCTTT. Encoded protein: CSVQGQMNTEAFF.

This clonotype was seen only a few times. The genes are TRBV5-1 and TRBJ1-6; D perhaps matches TRBD1 (6 bases). The CDR3 runs 13 residues. Trimming took 4 bases from V and 10 from J, leaving 12 bases between them. CDR1 and CDR2 (germline): SGHRS, YFSETQ. This CDR3 reads CASSMNRDSPLHF. The CDR3 DNA sequence: TGCGCCAGCAGCATGAACAGGGACTCACCCCTCCACTTT.

This clonotype was counted a single time. This chain uses TRBV12-3 or TRBV12-4 with TRBJ2-7; 9 bases are a match to TRBD1. The junction had 13 bases not matched to a gene; V was cut back by 6 bases and J by 7 bases. This CDR3 contains 15 residues. The CDR3 region has the DNA TGTGCCAGCAGCCATACCGACAGGGGGGTTAGTGAGCAGTACTTC. Translated, it gives CASSHTDRGVSEQYF.

This clonotype was counted a single time. This rearrangement joins TRBV20-1 to TRBJ1-2; 9 bases are shared with TRBD1. Germline V gene data show CDR1 as DFQATT and CDR2 as SNEGSKA (reference sequence). The CDR3 consists of 12 residues. V was clipped by 3 bases and J by 7 bases; unmatched bases: 3. This CDR3 is CSASGTGLGYTF. In nucleotides, the CDR3 is TGCAGTGCTAGTGGGACAGGGCTTGGCTACACCTTC.

V and J are TRBV10-3 and TRBJ1-1; D gene unclear. Trimming removed 0 bases at V and 5 bases at J, with 10 bases between. Germline V gene sequence: CDR1 ENHRY, CDR2 SYGVKD. The CDR3 extends over 14 amino acids. The CDR3: CAISESVSVTEAFF. The CDR3 bases are TGTGCCATCAGTGAGTCTGTTAGTGTAACTGAAGCTTTCTTT.

This clonotype was observed many times. The chain links TRBV19 to TRBJ1-1; D perhaps matches TRBD1 (5 bases). CDR3 length: 13 amino acids. V was cut by 3 bases and J by 4 bases, with 9 bases left in between. Germline CDR1 and CDR2: LNHDA and SQIVND (reference sequence). The CDR3 sequence is CASSISGVTEAFF. The CDR3 DNA sequence: TGTGCCAGTAGTATTTCGGGGGTCACTGAAGCTTTCTTT.

This chain joins TRBV5-6 and TRBJ1-6; 7 bases line up with TRBD1. V shed 5 bases and J 6 bases; nucleotides not matched to a gene: 5. The CDR3 loop spans 14 amino acids. Germline values: CDR1 SGHDT, CDR2 YYEEEE. CDR3 DNA: TGTGCCAGCAGTTTCCGGGACAGTAATTCACCCCTCCACTTT. Translated: CASSFRDSNSPLHF. The complete variable domain, with remaining parts taken from reference TRBV5-6 and TRBJ1-6, reads DAGVTQSPTHLIKTRGQQVTLRCSPKSGHDTVSWYQQALGQGPQFIFQYYEEEERQRGNFPDRFSGHQFPNYSSELNVNALLLGDSALYLCASSFRDSNSPLHFGNGTRLTVT.

Concerning this clonotype itself: The junction departs from the called germline gene at one end, perhaps through a read error. CDR3 sequence reads: CASSLVSGELFF. DNA for the CDR3: TGTGCCAGCAGCTTAGTTTCCGGGGAGCTGTTTTTT. This rearrangement joins TRBV10-2 to TRBJ2-2; D call uncertain. Germline CDR1 reads WSHSY; CDR2 reads SAAADI. This CDR3 comprises 12 residues.

This clonotype was seen a single time. The chain combines TRBV7-6 with TRBJ2-7; 8 nucleotides match TRBD1. V lost 1 base, J lost 4 bases, and 3 bases stayed unmatched. The V gene's germline CDR1 is SGHVS and CDR2 FNYEAQ. The CDR3 extends over 14 amino acids. CDR3 in DNA: TGTGCCAGCAGCTTAGGGACAGGGACATACGAGCAGTACTTC. Translated, it gives CASSLGTGTYEQYF.

The chain has TRBV10-3 and TRBJ1-2; D uncertain. Germline V lookup: CDR1 ENHRY, CDR2 SYGVKD. The CDR3 covers 11 residues. V lost 2 bases and J lost 7, with 5 bases in between. As DNA, the CDR3 is TGTGCCATCAGTGAGGAGAGTGGCTACACCTTC. Translating gives CAISEESGYTF.

The chain is built from TRBV7-8 and TRBJ1-2; 8 nucleotides align to TRBD1. The CDR3 has 15 amino acids. The V segment lost 6 bases and the J segment 6 bases; nucleotides outside the gene matches: 12. Germline loops: CDR1 SGHVS, CDR2 FQNEAQ. Here the CDR3 DNA reads TGTGCCAGCAGTATGACGGGGCAGGGGGCGGATGGCTACACCTTC. Translated, it gives CASSMTGQGADGYTF.

This clonotype was counted ten times or more. CDR3 in DNA: TGTGCCAGCAGTTCGTGGGGTGCAGGGCGCGAGCAGTACTTC. Amino acid sequence: CASSSWGAGREQYF. V and J are TRBV6-5 and TRBJ2-7, with D maybe TRBD1 (5 bases). The V end lost 4 bases, the J end lost 6 bases, and 16 bases lay between the germline ends. The CDR3 consists of 14 residues. Looked up from germline, CDR1 is MNHEY and CDR2 is SVGAGI.

V is TRBV29-1 and J is TRBJ1-2; 7 nucleotides line up with TRBD1. This CDR3 region has 13 residues. Trimming took 6 bases from V and 1 from J; bases not matched to a gene: 5. Germline values: CDR1 SQVTM, CDR2 ANQGSEA. The CDR3 DNA reads TGCAGCGTCGTGGGACAGCTTAACTATGGCTACACCTTC. Its protein product is CSVVGQLNYGYTF.

The chain is built from TRBV10-3 and TRBJ1-1; possible D gene TRBD1, 5 bases. The CDR3 totals 13 residues. Germline lookup yields CDR1 ENHRY and CDR2 SYGVKD. Trimming pared 7 bases from V and 1 base from J, leaving 10 bases between. The CDR3 region has the DNA TGTGCCATCACTGGGACCCCGAACACTGAAGCTTTCTTT. As protein: CAITGTPNTEAFF.

V gene TRBV6-5 combines with J gene TRBJ1-2; 7 nucleotides align to TRBD1. Germline-derived CDR1 and CDR2 are MNHEY and SVGAGI. This CDR3 is 13 amino acids long. The ends lost 6 bases at V and 8 bases at J; junction bases unmatched: 9. DNA for the CDR3: TGTGCCAGCAGACTCGACAGGGAGGTGGGCTACACCTTC. Protein: CASRLDREVGYTF.

The rearrangement joins TRBV10-1 to TRBJ2-7, with 9 bases identical to TRBD1. The CDR3 runs 16 residues. Losses at the gene ends were 4 bases for V and 5 bases for J; bases not matched to a gene: 12. Germline-derived CDR1 and CDR2 are WNHNN and SYGVQD (reference sequence). This CDR3 reads CASSGGTGPVPDEQYF. The CDR3 DNA follows: TGCGCCAGCAGTGGGGGGACAGGGCCCGTTCCAGACGAGCAGTACTTC.

This clonotype was seen many times. This chain joins TRBV6-1 and TRBJ1-2; D is unresolved. Germline V gene sequence: CDR1 MNHNS, CDR2 SASEGT. The V end was cut by 6 bases, the J end by 4 bases, with 12 bases between. This CDR3 spans 13 amino acids. CDR3 nucleotide sequence: TGTGCCAGCAGATTGATGAACGGCTATGGCTACACCTTC. It is translated as CASRLMNGYGYTF.

This clonotype showed up just once. A clone one base away is much larger, so this may be a read error. This rearrangement joins TRBV20-1 to TRBJ2-3; D is perhaps TRBD1 (5 bases). The ends were cut back, 0 bases at V and 3 bases at J, with 13 bases in the middle. In germline, CDR1 is DFQATT, CDR2 SNEGSKA (reference sequence). The CDR3 sequence is 15 residues long. CDR3 DNA sequence: TGCAGTGCTAGAGACGCAGGGTCAGGTACAGATACGCAGTATTTT. Its protein is CSARDAGSGTDTQYF.

The rearrangement joins TRBV15 to TRBJ2-7, with D unresolved. Trimming removed 0 bases at V and 4 bases at J, with 13 bases between. The CDR3 is made up of 15 amino acids. Germline CDR1 LNHNV, CDR2 YYDKDF (reference sequence). This chain's CDR3 is CATSRDAHSLYEQYF. The CDR3 coding sequence is TGTGCCACCAGCAGAGATGCGCACAGCCTTTACGAGCAGTACTTC.

Note on this clonotype: At one end the junction does not follow the germline gene, possibly because of a read error. V gene TRBV7-2 combines with J gene TRBJ1-5; 7 bases are a match to TRBD1. The CDR3 length is 13 residues. The V gene's germline CDR1 is SGHTA and CDR2 FQGNSA. CDR3 sequence: CASSGQAGQPQHF. The CDR3 DNA follows: TGCGCCAGCAGTGGACAGGCTGGTCAGCCCCAGCATTTT.

This clonotype was counted at least ten times. The chain combines TRBV4-1 with TRBJ2-1, with TRBD1 matching over 9 bases. V shed 0 bases, J shed 8 bases, and the junction held 2 bases outside the gene matches. Germline V CDR1 and CDR2: MGHRA, YSYEKL. The length of the CDR3 is 14 residues. In DNA form, the CDR3 reads TGCGCCAGCAGCCAAGAGACAGGGGGTCATGAGCAGTTCTTC. As protein: CASSQETGGHEQFF.

The chain combines TRBV12-3 or TRBV12-4 with TRBJ1-1; weak D call: TRBD1 (5 bases). The germline V and J ends were trimmed by 6 bases and 7 bases, with 12 bases remaining between them. This CDR3 has 12 residues. CDR3 bases: TGTGCCAGCAGCCAGGGCGTGCTTGAAGCTTTCTTT. The encoded protein is CASSQGVLEAFF.

This clonotype was counted many times. V and J are TRBV7-9 and TRBJ2-5, with D uncertain. CDR1 and CDR2 from the germline V gene are SEHNR and FQNEAQ (reference sequence). V was pared by 1 base and J by 1 base, with 10 bases between. The CDR3 covers 15 residues. CDR3 bases: TGTGCCAGCAGCTTAGAAGCCAAAACCCAAGAGACCCAGTACTTC. Its translation: CASSLEAKTQETQYF.

The chain is built from TRBV27 and TRBJ1-5; maybe TRBD1 (6 bases). Trimming removed 1 base from V and 6 bases from J, with 16 bases in between. CDR3 size: 16 residues. Germline CDR1 MNHEY, CDR2 SMNVEV (reference sequence). The CDR3 loop is CASSLFWDKGPQPQHF. In DNA form, the CDR3 reads TGTGCCAGCAGTTTATTTTGGGACAAGGGCCCTCAGCCCCAGCATTTT.

This clonotype appeared once. The J gene is TRBJ2-3, the V gene TRBV10-1, with D possibly being TRBD2 (5 bases). The germline V gene encodes CDR1 WNHNN and CDR2 SYGVQD (reference sequence). V lost 8 bases and J lost 1, with 7 bases in between. The CDR3 contains 12 residues. The CDR3 coding sequence is TGCGCCAGCGGGAGTGGCACAGATACGCAGTATTTT. Translating gives CASGSGTDTQYF.